The 30 T cell receptor beta chains given below trace back to one sample, sequenced in a study of T cell responses to AZD1222 COVID-19 vaccine. The method was immunoSEQ multiplex PCR; TCRdb's version includes in-frame clones alone and lacks a portion of them. Found here are more than 85,000 clones, roughly 85% of them singletons; the top ten hold approximately 7.9%. The specimen was peripheral blood, collected on day 0 of AZD1222 vaccination. Receptors originate from an adult in good health.

The genes are TRBV18 and TRBJ1-1; the match to TRBD1 covers 9 bases. The V gene's germline CDR1 is KGHSH and CDR2 LQKENI. This CDR3 has 15 residues. V was clipped by 6 bases and J by 1 base; unmatched bases: 6. The CDR3: CASSRGQGQNTEAFF. In nucleotides, the CDR3 is TGTGCCAGCTCCCGTGGACAGGGGCAGAACACTGAAGCTTTCTTT.

The CDR3 DNA follows: TGCAGTGCTAGTATCCCGGCCTTCGGGGGCTACACCTTC. Protein product: CSASIPAFGGYTF. V and J are TRBV20-1 and TRBJ1-2; no clear D. CDR3 length: 13 residues. Trimming cost V 3 bases and J 8 bases, with 16 bases left between them. Germline lookup yields CDR1 DFQATT and CDR2 SNEGSKA (reference sequence).

This chain uses TRBV4-1 with TRBJ2-1; TRBD1 might be the D (6 bases). In germline, CDR1 is MGHRA, CDR2 YSYEKL. With 4 bases removed from V and 10 bases from J, the gap between germline ends came to 29 bases. The CDR3 runs to 18 residues. This CDR3 reads CASSLQLTQGTLSLEQFF. The CDR3 DNA reads TGCGCCAGCAGCCTCCAACTAACCCAGGGGACATTGTCCCTGGAGCAGTTCTTC.

V gene TRBV29-1 combines with J gene TRBJ1-2, with no clear D. V lost 6 bases, J lost 2 bases, and 19 bases lay in between. This CDR3 comprises 15 residues. Germline CDR1 reads SQVTM; CDR2 reads ANQGSEA. CDR3 sequence (DNA): TGCAGCGTGTCCCTGAGGCCCAGCGAGAACTATGGCTACACCTTC. This gives the protein CSVSLRPSENYGYTF.

This chain uses TRBV19 with TRBJ2-7; 8 bases match TRBD2. Germline V gene sequence: CDR1 LNHDA, CDR2 SQIVND (reference sequence). Trimming cost V 10 bases and J 2 bases; bases outside gene matches: 10. The CDR3 loop spans 14 amino acids. CDR3 amino acids: CATSPSGRTYEQYF. The CDR3 nucleotides are TGTGCCACCTCACCCAGCGGGAGAACCTACGAGCAGTACTTC.

The rearrangement uses TRBV2 and TRBJ1-3; TRBD1 is a possible D gene (6 bases). Germline V gene lookup returns CDR1 SNHLY and CDR2 FYNNEI. The CDR3 covers 14 residues. The ends were cut back, 5 bases at V and 0 bases at J, with 8 bases in the middle. CDR3 sequence (DNA): TGTGCCAGCAGTCGGGACAACTCTGGAAACACCATATATTTT. Its protein is CASSRDNSGNTIYF.

This chain links TRBV5-1 with TRBJ1-1; perhaps TRBD1 as D (5 bases). V was trimmed by 2 bases and J by 1 base, leaving 6 bases between them. The V gene's germline CDR1 is SGHRS and CDR2 YFSETQ. This CDR3 spans 13 amino acids. Written as DNA, the CDR3 is TGCGCCAGCAGCTTCGGACAGAACACTGAAGCTTTCTTT. This translates into CASSFGQNTEAFF. The full variable domain, completed using reference TRBV5-1 and TRBJ1-1, is KAGVTQTPRYLIKTRGQQVTLSCSPISGHRSVSWYQQTPGQGLQFLFEYFSETQRNKGNFPGRFSGRQFSNSRSEMNVSTLELGDSALYLCASSFGQNTEAFFGQGTRLTVV.

The chain employs TRBV10-1 and TRBJ1-3; the D is unclear. The CDR3 has 10 amino acids. Germline loops: CDR1 WNHNN, CDR2 SYGVQD (reference sequence). The ends were cut back, 10 bases at V and 4 bases at J, with 5 bases in the middle. CDR3 protein: CAIGGNTIYF. CDR3 DNA: TGCGCCATTGGAGGAAACACCATATATTTT.

The V gene is TRBV28, the J gene TRBJ2-1; possibly TRBD1 or TRBD2 for D (5 bases each). Germline CDR1 MDHEN, CDR2 SYDVKM. The germline V and J ends were trimmed by 6 bases and 4 bases, with 10 bases remaining between them. This CDR3 spans 13 amino acids. The CDR3 spells CASSPGRYNEQFF. The CDR3 DNA sequence: TGTGCCAGCAGCCCGGGACGGTACAATGAGCAGTTCTTC.

V and J are TRBV5-1 and TRBJ1-2; TRBD1 aligns across 7 bases. Trimming at V came to 4 bases and at J to 9 bases, leaving 15 bases not matched to a gene. CDR1 and CDR2 (germline): SGHRS, YFSETQ. This CDR3 comprises 15 residues. This CDR3 reads CASSISTGERVRYTF. In nucleotides, the CDR3 is TGCGCCAGCAGCATCTCAACAGGGGAAAGGGTACGCTACACCTTC.

The gene calls are TRBV9 and TRBJ2-5, with D uncertain. Between the trimmed V and J ends, which lost 2 bases and 3 bases, there was a span of 8 bases. The germline V gene has CDR1 SGDLS and CDR2 YYNGEE. The length of the CDR3 is 13 residues. For the CDR3, the DNA is TGTGCCAGCAGCGTGTTCTCGGAAGAGACCCAGTACTTC. This translates into CASSVFSEETQYF.

This chain joins TRBV6-5 and TRBJ1-3; D is unclear. CDR1 and CDR2 (germline): MNHEY, SVGAGI. Trimming left V 5 bases short and J 4 bases short, with 15 bases between. The CDR3 has 15 residues. This CDR3 is CASSLGSYSGNTIYF. In DNA form, the CDR3 reads TGTGCCAGCAGTCTAGGATCATACTCAGGAAACACCATATATTTT.

This clone has only one observation. This chain uses TRBV4-3 with TRBJ1-2; no clear D. In germline, CDR1 is LGHNA, CDR2 YSLEER. Trimming shortened V by 1 base and J by 8 bases, and 17 bases separated the two germline ends. CDR3 length: 15 residues. CDR3 nucleotide sequence: TGCGCCAGCAGCCAAGGGGTGAATACCAGGAACGGCTACACCTTC. It specifies CASSQGVNTRNGYTF.

The chain recombines TRBV30 with TRBJ1-2; 7 bases line up with TRBD1. Per the germline V gene, CDR1 is GTSNPN and CDR2 is SVGIG (reference sequence). V trimming: 3 bases; J trimming: 7 bases; junction bases outside the gene matches: 2. The CDR3 has 11 residues. In DNA, the CDR3 is TGTGCCTGGAGCGCAGGGGGTGGCTACACCTTC. Translated: CAWSAGGGYTF.

This rearrangement joins TRBV9 to TRBJ2-3; D may be TRBD2 (5 bases). Germline loops: CDR1 SGDLS, CDR2 YYNGEE. The CDR3 contains 15 residues. Trimming shortened V by 0 bases and J by 5 bases, and 13 bases separated the two germline ends. CDR3 region: CASSVEGSVGDTQYF. Here the CDR3 DNA reads TGTGCCAGCAGCGTAGAGGGTAGCGTCGGAGATACGCAGTATTTT.

The chain combines TRBV5-4 with TRBJ2-1; TRBD2 aligns across 8 bases. CDR3 length equals 15 residues. Germline V CDR1 and CDR2: SGHNT, YYREEE (reference sequence). Trimming removed 0 bases from V and 4 bases from J; junction bases left unmatched: 3. CDR3 in DNA: TGTGCCAGCAGCTTGGACATAGCGGGATACAATGAGCAGTTCTTC. Amino acids: CASSLDIAGYNEQFF.

This clone was seen once. The chain combines TRBV5-1 with TRBJ2-2; 7 bases fit TRBD1. The CDR3 has 14 amino acids. With V trimmed by 5 bases and J by 1 base, 2 bases remained unmatched. CDR1 SGHRS and CDR2 YFSETQ come from the germline V gene. CDR3 residues: CASRTGQNTGELFF. In DNA, the CDR3 is TGCGCCAGCAGGACAGGGCAGAACACCGGGGAGCTGTTTTTT. The full variable domain, rest sourced from reference TRBV5-1 and TRBJ2-2, is KAGVTQTPRYLIKTRGQQVTLSCSPISGHRSVSWYQQTPGQGLQFLFEYFSETQRNKGNFPGRFSGRQFSNSRSEMNVSTLELGDSALYLCASRTGQNTGELFFGEGSRLTVL.

The chain recombines TRBV18 with TRBJ1-2; 9 bases agree with TRBD1. With 0 bases clipped from V and 8 bases from J, the junction kept 4 bases outside the gene matches. CDR3 length: 14 residues. Germline values: CDR1 KGHSH, CDR2 LQKENI. The CDR3 DNA sequence: TGTGCCAGCTCACCACCGGGACAGGGCCAGGGCTACACCTTC. Protein: CASSPPGQGQGYTF.

The chain has TRBV7-2 and TRBJ2-2; TRBD1 matches at 7 bases. The CDR3 runs to 15 residues. The V gene's germline CDR1 is SGHTA and CDR2 FQGNSA. V was pared by 4 bases and J by 7 bases, with 9 bases of the junction left unmatched. In DNA form, the CDR3 reads TGTGCCAGCAGCTATGCGACAGGGTCTGGCGGGGAGCTGTTTTTT. Translated: CASSYATGSGGELFF.

The chain is built from TRBV7-8 and TRBJ2-7; D remains unclear. Trimming stripped 2 bases from V and 5 bases from J, with 13 bases between. Germline loops: CDR1 SGHVS, CDR2 FQNEAQ. CDR3 size: 14 residues. The CDR3 DNA reads TGTGCCAGCAGCTTAAGGATAGGGTCCAACGAGCAGTACTTC. It is translated as CASSLRIGSNEQYF.

The chain recombines TRBV7-9 with TRBJ2-4, with a tentative D call TRBD1 (5 bases). The CDR3 loop spans 14 amino acids. Germline CDR1 and CDR2: SEHNR and FQNEAQ (reference sequence). Trimming left V 4 bases short and J 6 bases short, with 13 bases between. The DNA for the CDR3 is TGTGCCAGCAGCTACGACAGCAGCCTAAACATTCAGTACTTC. The encoded protein is CASSYDSSLNIQYF.

The J gene is TRBJ2-1, the V gene TRBV28; TRBD2 aligns across 8 bases. V was clipped by 4 bases and J by 9 bases; unmatched bases: 11. The V gene's germline CDR1 is MDHEN and CDR2 SYDVKM. This CDR3 region has 15 residues. The CDR3 DNA is TGTGCCAGCAGTTCCCCGGGACTAGTGGTTATTGAGCAGTTCTTC. This sequence encodes CASSSPGLVVIEQFF.

V is TRBV28 and J is TRBJ2-3, with D tentatively TRBD1 or TRBD2 (5 bases each). V was pared by 9 bases and J by 4 bases, with 14 bases between. The germline V gene encodes CDR1 MDHEN and CDR2 SYDVKM. The CDR3 runs 13 residues. The CDR3 sequence: CASHRLGPDTQYF. CDR3 sequence (DNA): TGTGCCAGTCACCGACTGGGACCAGATACGCAGTATTTT.

The chain uses TRBV7-3 and TRBJ2-7, with no clear D. In germline, CDR1 is SGHTA, CDR2 FQGTGA. V lost 9 bases to trimming and J lost 4 bases, with 10 bases between them. This CDR3 contains 11 residues. The CDR3 sequence is CARLKSYEQYF. In DNA, the CDR3 is TGTGCCAGGCTAAAATCATACGAGCAGTACTTC.

The V gene is TRBV3-1 (or the pseudogene TRBV3-2), the J gene TRBJ1-6; D call uncertain. With 4 bases removed from V and 0 bases from J, the gap between germline ends came to 22 bases. Germline CDR1 reads LGHDT; CDR2 reads YNNKEL (reference sequence). The CDR3 extends over 20 amino acids. CDR3 sequence: CASSLRKDLQFSSYNSPLHF. DNA for the CDR3: TGTGCCAGCAGCCTACGGAAGGACCTACAATTCAGCTCCTATAATTCACCCCTCCACTTT.

The J gene is TRBJ1-3, the V gene TRBV7-2, with D possibly matching TRBD1 (5 bases). The CDR3 is made up of 15 amino acids. The V end lost 1 base, the J end lost 0 bases, and 7 bases lay between the germline ends. CDR1 is SGHTA, CDR2 FQGNSA, per germline. The CDR3 protein is CASSLGQSSGNTIYF. The CDR3 DNA is TGTGCCAGCAGCTTAGGACAGAGCTCTGGAAACACCATATATTTT.

The chain recombines TRBV6-5 with TRBJ1-1, with D uncertain. The germline V gene encodes CDR1 MNHEY and CDR2 SVGAGI. Trimming stripped 0 bases from V and 3 bases from J, with 5 bases between. The length of the CDR3 is 13 residues. In DNA form, the CDR3 reads TGTGCCAGCAGTTACTCTAGGGACACTGAAGCTTTCTTT. Its translation is CASSYSRDTEAFF.

This clone was recorded only once. The rearrangement links TRBV24-1 to TRBJ2-5; 7 bases align to TRBD1. The J segment lost 2 bases and the V segment lost 8 bases, leaving 10 bases of the junction unmatched. CDR1 is KGHDR and CDR2 is SFDVKD in the germline V gene. This CDR3 region has 15 residues. CDR3 sequence reads: CATTLHQDRQETQYF. The CDR3 bases are TGTGCCACCACCCTTCACCAGGACAGGCAAGAGACCCAGTACTTC.

The CDR3 protein is CASSLTGGSYEQYF. The CDR3 DNA sequence: TGTGCCAGCAGCTTGACAGGGGGCTCCTACGAGCAGTACTTC. The V and J genes are TRBV7-9 and TRBJ2-7; 9 bases map to TRBD1. After removal of 3 bases from V and 0 bases from J, the junction contained 0 bases not matched to a gene. Germline V gene data show CDR1 as SEHNR and CDR2 as FQNEAQ (reference sequence). This CDR3 contains 14 residues. The full variable domain, rest sourced from reference TRBV7-9 and TRBJ2-7, is DTGVSQNPRHKITKRGQNVTFRCDPISEHNRLYWYRQTLGQGPEFLTYFQNEAQLEKSRLLSDRFSAERPKGSFSTLEIQRTEQGDSAMYLCASSLTGGSYEQYFGPGTRLTVT.

V and J are TRBV28 and TRBJ2-7; 7 nucleotides align to TRBD2. The CDR3 extends over 13 amino acids. CDR1 and CDR2 (germline): MDHEN, SYDVKM. The ends lost 7 bases at V and 3 bases at J; junction bases unmatched: 6. CDR3 loop: CASTLAVHYEQYF. CDR3 DNA: TGTGCCAGCACCCTAGCGGTGCACTACGAGCAGTACTTC.